This T cell receptor beta chain was captured in a study of blood T cell repertoires in COVID-19. Clones were sequenced by immunoSEQ multiplex PCR, and TCRdb holds only the in-frame ones, with some missing. This sample yields about 190,000 clones, of which approximately 80% are seen a single time; less than 20% belongs to the top ten. The source material was peripheral blood. The TCR originated in a human donor in a cohort sampled during active COVID-19.

The CDR3 here is CASSTGVHSGNTIYF. For the CDR3, the DNA is TGTGCCAGCAGCACAGGGGTCCACTCTGGAAACACCATATATTTT. The chain recombines TRBV11-2 with TRBJ1-3, with TRBD1 matching 7 bases. This CDR3 spans 15 amino acids. The V and J ends lost 5 bases and 0 bases, in that order; junction bases with no gene match: 4. Germline CDR1 and CDR2: SGHAT and FQNNGV.